This TCR beta chain was sequenced during a study of blood T cell repertoires in COVID-19. Background on the study: COVID-19 samples from acute and convalescent phases originated in the United States, Italy and Spain. From T cells, B-cell-depleted T cells, or PBMCs came the material, which was cDNA or gDNA.

The J segment lost 1 base and the V segment lost 5 bases, leaving 11 bases of the junction unmatched. The germline gives CDR1 MNHNY, CDR2 SVGAGI (reference sequence). The CDR3 covers 19 residues. The table came from immunoSEQ multiplex PCR; TCRdb's copy has only in-frame clones and leaves some out. The sample records more than 70,000 clones, about 85% being singletons. This receptor was taken from a man aged 60 to 69 with acute or convalescent COVID-19. Sequences were obtained from peripheral blood. This chain uses TRBV6-6 with TRBJ2-2; 12 bases map to TRBD2. This CDR3 is CASSPVGLAGGKNTGELFF. The CDR3 DNA reads as TGTGCCAGCAGTCCAGTGGGACTAGCGGGCGGAAAGAACACCGGGGAGCTGTTTTTT.